The sequence of this TCR beta chain was determined in a study of T cell responses to AZD1222 COVID-19 vaccine. On the study more broadly: Combined were second doses at about 4 or about 12 weeks.

Produced via immunoSEQ multiplex PCR; TCRdb's table is partial and in-frame only. The sample contains tens of thousands of clones, about 79% of which appear only once. Specimen: peripheral blood, collected on day 0 of AZD1222 vaccination. The clonotype comes from an adult in good health.

The CDR3 coding sequence is TGTGCCAGCAGCTTGGATATCCGGGGGAATTTCTATGGCTACACCTTC. Residues: CASSLDIRGNFYGYTF. V usage is TRBV5-5 and J usage is TRBJ1-2; a weak D match, TRBD1 (5 bases). V was shortened by 0 bases and J by 4 bases, with 16 bases between the two germline ends. The CDR3 runs 16 residues. Germline V CDR1 and CDR2: SGHKS, YYEKEE (reference sequence). Variable domain in full (rest from reference TRBV5-5 and TRBJ1-2): DAGVTQSPTHLIKTRGQQVTLRCSPISGHKSVSWYQQVLGQGPQFIFQYYEKEERGRGNFPDRFSARQFPNYSSELNVNALLLGDSALYLCASSLDIRGNFYGYTFGSGTRLTVV.